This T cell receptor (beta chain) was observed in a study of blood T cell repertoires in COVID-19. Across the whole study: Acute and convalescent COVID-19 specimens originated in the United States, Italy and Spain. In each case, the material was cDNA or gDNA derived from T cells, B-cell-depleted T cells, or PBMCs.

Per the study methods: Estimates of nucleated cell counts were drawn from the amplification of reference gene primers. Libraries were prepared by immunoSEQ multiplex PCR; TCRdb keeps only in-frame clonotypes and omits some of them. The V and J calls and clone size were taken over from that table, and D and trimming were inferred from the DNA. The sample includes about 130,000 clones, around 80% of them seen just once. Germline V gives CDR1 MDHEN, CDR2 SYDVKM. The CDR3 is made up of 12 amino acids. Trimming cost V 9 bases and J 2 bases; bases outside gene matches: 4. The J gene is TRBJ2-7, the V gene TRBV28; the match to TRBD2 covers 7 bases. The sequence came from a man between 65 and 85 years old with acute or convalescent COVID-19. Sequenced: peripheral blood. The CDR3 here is CASGGVAYEQYF. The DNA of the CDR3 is TGTGCCAGTGGGGGGGTAGCCTACGAGCAGTACTTC.